These 4 T cell receptor beta chains originate from one sample sequenced in a study of beta chain features in type 1 diabetes. Investigators reverse transcribed all isolated RNA, so they sequenced expressed TCRB transcripts. Only in-frame clones appear in the TCRdb table, and some are missing; sequencing was by immunoSEQ multiplex PCR. The sample comprises some 360,000 clones, 15% to 20% of which are singletons, and approximately 0.043% rests with the top ten. The sequencing input was naive CD4+ T cells from blood. These receptors were obtained from a woman aged 18-29 years in good health.

This sequence joins TRBV7-6 and TRBJ1-1; possible D gene TRBD1, 5 bases. CDR1 is SGHVS and CDR2 is FNYEAQ in the germline V gene. V was shortened by 6 bases and J by 5 bases, with 13 bases between the two germline ends. This CDR3 is 13 amino acids long. The CDR3 loop reads CASRLRGGTEAFF. The DNA of the CDR3 is TGTGCCAGCAGACTAAGGGGCGGAACTGAAGCTTTCTTT.

This rearrangement joins TRBV5-6 to TRBJ2-7; D unclear. The CDR3 contains 16 residues. V was shortened by 3 bases and J by 2 bases, with 18 bases between the two germline ends. Germline-derived CDR1 and CDR2 are SGHDT and YYEEEE. The CDR3 region is CASSSSNGVKTYEQYF. CDR3 DNA sequence: TGTGCCAGCAGCTCGTCCAACGGAGTAAAAACCTACGAGCAGTACTTC.

This clone was counted between two and nine times. The rearrangement uses TRBV18 and TRBJ2-3; 9 bases line up with TRBD2. This CDR3 is 15 amino acids long. Germline V gives CDR1 KGHSH, CDR2 LQKENI. Losses at the gene ends were 3 bases for V and 2 bases for J; bases not matched to a gene: 3. The CDR3 loop is CASSPVAGDTDTQYF. The CDR3 bases are TGTGCCAGCTCACCTGTAGCGGGGGACACAGATACGCAGTATTTT.

The chain employs TRBV5-1 and TRBJ2-1; 8 nucleotides align to TRBD2. The CDR3 is 15 residues long. V was pared by 4 bases and J by 2 bases, with 5 bases of the junction left unmatched. From germline, CDR1 is SGHRS and CDR2 YFSETQ. CDR3 nucleotide sequence: TGCGCCAGCAGCCTCTGGACTAGCCCCTACAATGAGCAGTTCTTC. Translating it yields CASSLWTSPYNEQFF.